This TCR beta chain was identified in a study of T-cell reconstitution after alpha-beta-depleted transplantation in children. Preparation of the TCRbeta library used unique molecular identifiers. Via MiXCR, TCRdb re-called the PCR reads, giving one row per CDR3 protein. This table has 130,000 to 150,000 distinct CDR3 sequences, 8.8% appearing once. Study findings and constraints: After one year, T-cell counts and TCRbeta diversity mostly came from new T cells. Expanded graft clones, several hundred of them, were reportedly the source of alpha-beta T cells about two months after transplant. TCRbeta diversity was high at day 60 in some patients (a result of surviving recipient T cells and thymic progenitors).

This clonotype was seen a handful of times. As yet, its antigen is unknown. The sample here was PBMCs, mostly from graft donor cells, taken 180 days after TCRalphabeta/CD19-depleted stem cell transplant. The receptor's source is a female patient between 2 and 15 years old who had a stem cell transplant for congenital amegakaryocytic thrombocytopenia, so the T cells may come from the graft donor.

The DNA for the CDR3 is TGTGCCAGCAGTTTACCGAACCAAGGGGTTCTAGGAAACACCATATATTTT. The encoded protein is CASSLPNQGVLGNTIYF. The V gene is TRBV28, the J gene TRBJ1-3, with D perhaps TRBD1 (5 bases). Germline CDR1 MDHEN, CDR2 SYDVKM. CDR3 length: 17 residues. Trimming cost V 2 bases and J 4 bases, with 18 bases left between them.